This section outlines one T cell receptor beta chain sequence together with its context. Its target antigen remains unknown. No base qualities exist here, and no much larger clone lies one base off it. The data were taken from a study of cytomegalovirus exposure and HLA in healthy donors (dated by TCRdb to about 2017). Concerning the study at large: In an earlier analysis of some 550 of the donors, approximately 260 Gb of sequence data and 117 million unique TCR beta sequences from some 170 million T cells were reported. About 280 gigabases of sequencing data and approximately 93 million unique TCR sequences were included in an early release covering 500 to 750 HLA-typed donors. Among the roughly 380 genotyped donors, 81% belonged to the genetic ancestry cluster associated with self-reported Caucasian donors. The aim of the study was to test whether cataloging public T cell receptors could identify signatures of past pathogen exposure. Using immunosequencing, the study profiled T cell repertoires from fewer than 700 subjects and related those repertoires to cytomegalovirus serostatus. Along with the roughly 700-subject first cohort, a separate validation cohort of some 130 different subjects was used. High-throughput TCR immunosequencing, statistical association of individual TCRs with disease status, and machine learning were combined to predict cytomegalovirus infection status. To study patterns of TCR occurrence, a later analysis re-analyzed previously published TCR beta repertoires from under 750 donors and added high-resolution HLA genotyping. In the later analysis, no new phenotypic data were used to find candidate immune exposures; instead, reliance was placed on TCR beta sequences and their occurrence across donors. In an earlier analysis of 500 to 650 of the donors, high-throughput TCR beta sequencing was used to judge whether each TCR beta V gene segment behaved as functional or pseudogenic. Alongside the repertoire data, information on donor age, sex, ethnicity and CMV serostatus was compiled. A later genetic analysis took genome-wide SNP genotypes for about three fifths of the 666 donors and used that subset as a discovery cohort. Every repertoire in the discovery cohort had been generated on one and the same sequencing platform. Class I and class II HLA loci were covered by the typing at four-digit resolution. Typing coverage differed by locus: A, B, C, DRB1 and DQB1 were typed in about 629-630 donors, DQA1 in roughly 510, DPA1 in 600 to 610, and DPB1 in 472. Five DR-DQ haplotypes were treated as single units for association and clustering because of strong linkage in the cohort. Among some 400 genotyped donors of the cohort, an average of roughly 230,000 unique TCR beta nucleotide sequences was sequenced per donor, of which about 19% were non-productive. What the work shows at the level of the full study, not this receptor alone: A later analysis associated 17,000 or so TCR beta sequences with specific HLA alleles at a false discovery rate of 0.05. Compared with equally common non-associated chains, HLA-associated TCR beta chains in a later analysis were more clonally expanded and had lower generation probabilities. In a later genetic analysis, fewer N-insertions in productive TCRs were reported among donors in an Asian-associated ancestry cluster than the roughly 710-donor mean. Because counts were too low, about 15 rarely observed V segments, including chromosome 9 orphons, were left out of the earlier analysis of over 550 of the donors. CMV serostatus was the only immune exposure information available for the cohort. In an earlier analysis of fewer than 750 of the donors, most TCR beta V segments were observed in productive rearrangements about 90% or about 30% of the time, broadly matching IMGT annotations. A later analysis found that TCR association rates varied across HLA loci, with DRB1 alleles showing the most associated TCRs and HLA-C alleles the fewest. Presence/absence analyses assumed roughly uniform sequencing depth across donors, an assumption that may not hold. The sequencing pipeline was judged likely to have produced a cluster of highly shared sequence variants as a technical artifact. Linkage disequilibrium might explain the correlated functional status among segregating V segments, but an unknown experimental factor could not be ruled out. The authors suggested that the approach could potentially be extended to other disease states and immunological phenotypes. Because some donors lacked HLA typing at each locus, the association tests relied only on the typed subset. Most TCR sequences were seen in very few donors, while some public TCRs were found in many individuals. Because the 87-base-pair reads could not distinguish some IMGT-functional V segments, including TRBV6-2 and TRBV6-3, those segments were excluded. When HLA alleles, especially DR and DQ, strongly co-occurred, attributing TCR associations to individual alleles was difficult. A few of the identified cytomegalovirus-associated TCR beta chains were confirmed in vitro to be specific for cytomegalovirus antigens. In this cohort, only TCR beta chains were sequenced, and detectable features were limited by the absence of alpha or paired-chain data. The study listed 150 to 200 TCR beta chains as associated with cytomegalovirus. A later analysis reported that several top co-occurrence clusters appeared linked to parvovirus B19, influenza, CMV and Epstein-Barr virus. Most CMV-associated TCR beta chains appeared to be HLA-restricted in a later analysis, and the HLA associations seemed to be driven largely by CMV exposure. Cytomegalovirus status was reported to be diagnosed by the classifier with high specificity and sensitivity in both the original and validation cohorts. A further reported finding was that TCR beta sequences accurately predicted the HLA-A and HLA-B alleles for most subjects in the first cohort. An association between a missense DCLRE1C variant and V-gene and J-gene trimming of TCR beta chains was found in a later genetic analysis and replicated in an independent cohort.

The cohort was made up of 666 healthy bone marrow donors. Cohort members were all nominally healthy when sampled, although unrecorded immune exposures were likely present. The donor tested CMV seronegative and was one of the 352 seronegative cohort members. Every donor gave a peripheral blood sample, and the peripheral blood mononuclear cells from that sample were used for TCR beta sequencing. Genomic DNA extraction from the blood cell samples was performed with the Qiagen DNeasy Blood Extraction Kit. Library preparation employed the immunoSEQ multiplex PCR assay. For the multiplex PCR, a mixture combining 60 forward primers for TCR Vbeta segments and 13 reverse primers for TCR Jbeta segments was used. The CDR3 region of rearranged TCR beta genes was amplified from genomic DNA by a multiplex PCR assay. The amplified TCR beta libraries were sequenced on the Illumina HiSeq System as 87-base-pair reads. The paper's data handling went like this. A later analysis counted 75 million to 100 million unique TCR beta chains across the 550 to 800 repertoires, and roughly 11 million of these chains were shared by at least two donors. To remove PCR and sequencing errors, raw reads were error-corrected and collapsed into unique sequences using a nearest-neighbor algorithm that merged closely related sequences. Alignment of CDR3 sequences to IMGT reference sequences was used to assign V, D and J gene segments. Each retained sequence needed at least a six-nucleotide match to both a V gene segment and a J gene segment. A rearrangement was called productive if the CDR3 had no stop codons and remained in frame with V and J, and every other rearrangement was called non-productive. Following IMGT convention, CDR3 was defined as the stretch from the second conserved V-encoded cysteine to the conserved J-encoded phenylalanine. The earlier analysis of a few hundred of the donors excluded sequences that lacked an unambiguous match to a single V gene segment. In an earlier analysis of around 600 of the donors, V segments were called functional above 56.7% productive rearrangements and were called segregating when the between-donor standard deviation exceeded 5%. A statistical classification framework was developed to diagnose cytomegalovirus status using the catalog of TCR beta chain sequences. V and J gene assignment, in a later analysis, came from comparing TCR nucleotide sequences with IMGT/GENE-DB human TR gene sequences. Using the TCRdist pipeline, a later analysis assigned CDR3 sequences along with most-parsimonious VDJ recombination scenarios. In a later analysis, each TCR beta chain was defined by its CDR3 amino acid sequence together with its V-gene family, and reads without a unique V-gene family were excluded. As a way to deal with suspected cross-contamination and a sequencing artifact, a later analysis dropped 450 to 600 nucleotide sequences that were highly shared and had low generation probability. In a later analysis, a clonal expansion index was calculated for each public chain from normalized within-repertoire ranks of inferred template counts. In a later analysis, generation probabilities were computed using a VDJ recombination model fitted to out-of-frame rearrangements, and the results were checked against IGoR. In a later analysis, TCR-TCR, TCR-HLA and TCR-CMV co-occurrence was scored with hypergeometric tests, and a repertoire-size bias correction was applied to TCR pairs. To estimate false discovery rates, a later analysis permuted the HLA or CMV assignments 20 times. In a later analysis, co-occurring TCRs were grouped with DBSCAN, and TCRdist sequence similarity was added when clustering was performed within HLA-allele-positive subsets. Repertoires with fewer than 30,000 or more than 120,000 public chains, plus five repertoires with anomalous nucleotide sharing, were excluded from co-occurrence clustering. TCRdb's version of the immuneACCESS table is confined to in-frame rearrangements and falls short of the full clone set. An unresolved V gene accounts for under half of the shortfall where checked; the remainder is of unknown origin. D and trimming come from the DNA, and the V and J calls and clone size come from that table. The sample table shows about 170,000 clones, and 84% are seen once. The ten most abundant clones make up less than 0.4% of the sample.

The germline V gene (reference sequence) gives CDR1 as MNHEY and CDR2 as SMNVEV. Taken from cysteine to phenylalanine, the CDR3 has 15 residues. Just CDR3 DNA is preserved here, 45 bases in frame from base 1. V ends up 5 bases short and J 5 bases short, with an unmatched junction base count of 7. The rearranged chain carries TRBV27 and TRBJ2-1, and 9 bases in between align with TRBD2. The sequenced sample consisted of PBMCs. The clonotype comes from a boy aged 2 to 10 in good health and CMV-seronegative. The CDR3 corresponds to CASSRLAGANNEQFF. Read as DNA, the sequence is TGTGCCAGCAGTCGTTTAGCGGGAGCCAACAATGAGCAGTTCTTC.